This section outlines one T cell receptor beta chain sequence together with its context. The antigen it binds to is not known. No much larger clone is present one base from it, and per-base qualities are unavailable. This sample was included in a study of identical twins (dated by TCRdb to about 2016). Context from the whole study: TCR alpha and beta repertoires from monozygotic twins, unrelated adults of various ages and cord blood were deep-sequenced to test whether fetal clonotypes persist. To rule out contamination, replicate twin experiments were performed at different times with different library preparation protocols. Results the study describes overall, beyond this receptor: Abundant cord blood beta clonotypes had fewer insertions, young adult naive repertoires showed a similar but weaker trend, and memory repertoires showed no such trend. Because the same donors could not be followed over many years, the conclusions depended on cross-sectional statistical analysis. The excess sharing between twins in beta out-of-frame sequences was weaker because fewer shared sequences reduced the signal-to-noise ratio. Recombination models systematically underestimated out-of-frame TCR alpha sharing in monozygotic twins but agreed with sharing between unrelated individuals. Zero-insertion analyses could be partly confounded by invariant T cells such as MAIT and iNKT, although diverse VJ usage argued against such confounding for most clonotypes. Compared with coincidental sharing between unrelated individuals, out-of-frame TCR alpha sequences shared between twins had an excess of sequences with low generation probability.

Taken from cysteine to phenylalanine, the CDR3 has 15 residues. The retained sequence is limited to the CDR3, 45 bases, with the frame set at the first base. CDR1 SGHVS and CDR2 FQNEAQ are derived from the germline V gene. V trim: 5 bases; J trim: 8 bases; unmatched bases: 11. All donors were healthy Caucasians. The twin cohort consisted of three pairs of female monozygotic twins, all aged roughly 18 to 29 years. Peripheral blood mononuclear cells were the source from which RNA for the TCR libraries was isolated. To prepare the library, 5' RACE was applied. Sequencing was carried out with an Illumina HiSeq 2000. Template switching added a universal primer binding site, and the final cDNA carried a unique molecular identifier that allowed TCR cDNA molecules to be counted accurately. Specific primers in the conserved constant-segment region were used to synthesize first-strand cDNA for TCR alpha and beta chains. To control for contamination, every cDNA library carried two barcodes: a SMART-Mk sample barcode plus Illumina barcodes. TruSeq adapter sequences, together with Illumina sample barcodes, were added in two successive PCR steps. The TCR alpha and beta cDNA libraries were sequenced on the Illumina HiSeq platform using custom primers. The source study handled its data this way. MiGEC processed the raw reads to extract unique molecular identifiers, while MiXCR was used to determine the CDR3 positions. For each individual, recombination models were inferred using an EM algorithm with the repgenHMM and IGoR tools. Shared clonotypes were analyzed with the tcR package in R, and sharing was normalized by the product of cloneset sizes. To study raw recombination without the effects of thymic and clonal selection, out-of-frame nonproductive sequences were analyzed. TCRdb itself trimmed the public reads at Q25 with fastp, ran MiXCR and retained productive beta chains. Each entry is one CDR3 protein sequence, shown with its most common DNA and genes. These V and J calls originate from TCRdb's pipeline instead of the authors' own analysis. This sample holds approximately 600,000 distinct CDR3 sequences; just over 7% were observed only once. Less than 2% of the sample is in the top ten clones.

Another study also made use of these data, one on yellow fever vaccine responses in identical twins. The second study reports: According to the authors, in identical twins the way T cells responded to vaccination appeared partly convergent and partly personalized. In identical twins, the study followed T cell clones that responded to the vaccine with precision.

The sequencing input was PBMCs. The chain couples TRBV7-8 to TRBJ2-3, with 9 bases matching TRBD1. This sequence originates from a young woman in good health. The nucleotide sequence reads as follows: TGTGCCAGCAGCCAACAGGGGGCGCCGAGTGGTACGCAGTATTTT. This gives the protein CASSQQGAPSGTQYF.